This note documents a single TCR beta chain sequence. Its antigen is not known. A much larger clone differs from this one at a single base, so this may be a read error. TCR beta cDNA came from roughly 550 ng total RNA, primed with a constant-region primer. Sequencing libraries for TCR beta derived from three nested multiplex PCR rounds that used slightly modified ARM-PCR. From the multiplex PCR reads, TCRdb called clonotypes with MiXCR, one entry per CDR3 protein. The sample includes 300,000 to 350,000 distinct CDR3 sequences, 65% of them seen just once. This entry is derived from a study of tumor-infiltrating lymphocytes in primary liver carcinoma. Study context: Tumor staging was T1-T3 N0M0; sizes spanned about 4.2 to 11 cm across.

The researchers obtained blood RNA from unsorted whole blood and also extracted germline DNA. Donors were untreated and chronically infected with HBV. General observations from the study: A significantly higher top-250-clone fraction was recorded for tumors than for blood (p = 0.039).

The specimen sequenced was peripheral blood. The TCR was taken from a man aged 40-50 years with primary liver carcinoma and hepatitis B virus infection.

The CDR3 loop reads CASSTGQVMNTEAFF. CDR3 bases: TGTGCCAGCAGTACCGGACAGGTCATGAACACTGAAGCTTTCTTT. The chain recombines TRBV6-2 or TRBV6-3 with TRBJ1-1, with 7 bases fitting TRBD1. This CDR3 is built from 15 residues. From germline, CDR1 is MNHEY and CDR2 SVGEGT. J gave up 0 bases and V 5 bases, and 6 bases lay outside the gene matches.